This T cell receptor (beta chain) was observed in a study of persistence of HIV-infected CD4 T cells. Note on this clone: Its target is unknown.

The immunoSEQ assay was version 4, run in survey mode. Only in-frame clones appear in the TCRdb table, and some are missing; sequencing was by immunoSEQ multiplex PCR. The sample records 4,500 to 5,500 clones, approximately 63% being singletons. Cells were stimulated with CMV-infected fibroblast lysates at 10 ug/mL. Sorting selected CD4+ T cells upregulating both CD40 ligand and CD69. Findings and limits, study-wide: Degenerate expanded CDR3beta sequences were enriched among CMV- and Gag-responding cells.

Here the sequenced sample was CD4+ T cells sorted from PBMCs after roughly 19-hour stimulation, taken from a patient who received antiretroviral therapy. This clonotype was sampled from an adult man with HIV who was CMV-seropositive.

The CDR3 spells CASSQVSGNTEAFF. CDR3 nucleotide sequence: TGTGCCAGCAGCCAAGTAAGCGGAAACACTGAAGCTTTCTTT. This sequence joins TRBV4-2 and TRBJ1-1; D is unresolved. Germline V gives CDR1 LGHNA, CDR2 YNFKEQ. The CDR3 covers 14 residues. The ends were cut back, 1 base at V and 2 bases at J, with 8 bases in the middle.